The entry below gives a single T cell receptor (beta chain) sequence along with its context. The target antigen is unknown. This specimen belongs to a study of cytotoxic CD8 clonotypes in ibrutinib-treated CLL. Trimming took 3 bases from V and 3 from J, leaving 15 bases between them. CDR1 is SGHNT, CDR2 YYREEE, per germline (reference sequence). This CDR3 contains 15 residues. Here immunoSEQ multiplex PCR was the method, and the copy in TCRdb shows in-frame clones only, minus some. This sample carries about 130,000 clones, approximately 85% of them seen once, and the ten largest clones take roughly 2%. Study-wide points: Baseline-level clonality went beyond age-matched healthy donors and moved in step with circulating CD8+ T-cell counts. Having risen at ibrutinib response, clonality had fallen back toward baseline by progression.

The clonotype originates from a human donor with chronic lymphocytic leukemia. The input for sequencing was PBMCs, taken after 24 months of ibrutinib treatment. The rearrangement uses TRBV5-4 and TRBJ2-5; perhaps TRBD1 as D (6 bases). In DNA form, the CDR3 reads TGTGCCAGCAGCTCTGGGGGCACGCGGGAAGAGACCCAGTACTTC. Translated: CASSSGGTREETQYF.